The 18 T cell receptor beta chains in this list originate from one sample, sequenced in a study of OX40 agonist ivuxolimab in advanced cancers. TCRdb keeps only in-frame clones here, not all; method: immunoSEQ multiplex PCR. Of roughly 66,000 clones listed, 65% to 90% are singletons. The sequenced sample was CD4+ or CD8+ T cells sorted from blood, obtained in a trial of the OX40 agonist ivuxolimab. The receptors stem from an adult with an advanced solid tumor such as melanoma, head and neck, liver or kidney cancer.

V gene TRBV6-5 combines with J gene TRBJ1-2; 10 bases match TRBD1. The V segment lost 6 bases and the J segment 7 bases; nucleotides outside the gene matches: 5. The CDR3 extends over 13 amino acids. Germline V lookup: CDR1 MNHEY, CDR2 SVGAGI. CDR3 in amino acids: CASRRTGGSGYTF. In DNA, the CDR3 is TGTGCCAGCAGGAGGACAGGGGGTTCTGGCTACACCTTC.

This rearrangement joins TRBV23-1 to TRBJ2-1; no clear D gene. TRBV23-1 is flagged as an ORF with uncertain function. Trimming stripped 4 bases from V and 0 bases from J, with 16 bases between. This CDR3 contains 17 residues. The CDR3 coding sequence is TGCGCCAGCAGTCTCACGCCCATGGAGAGCTCCTACAATGAGCAGTTCTTC. This translates into CASSLTPMESSYNEQFF.

Regarding this clone: One end of the junction fails to match germline, which may point to a read error. The chain is built from TRBV7-3 and TRBJ2-1; 7 bases fit TRBD1. In germline, CDR1 is SGHTA, CDR2 FQGTGA. The CDR3 has 14 residues. The CDR3 DNA is TGTGCCAGCAGCCTAACCTCGGCACAGGGGAAGCAGTTCTTC. As protein: CASSLTSAQGKQFF.

This rearrangement joins TRBV21-1 to TRBJ1-2. TRBV21-1 is designated a pseudogene. The CDR3 runs to 15 residues. The CDR3 loop reads CASSTRWGGNYGYTF. The CDR3 region has the DNA TGTGCCAGCAGCACCCGATGGGGGGGAAACTATGGCTACACCTTC.

This clone was observed once. The chain combines TRBV11-2 with TRBJ2-7, with 16 nucleotides matching TRBD2. The germline CDR1 and CDR2 sequences are SGHAT and FQNNGV. The CDR3 extends over 16 amino acids. V dropped 5 bases and J dropped 5; count of bases not matched to a gene: 6. CDR3 in DNA: TGTGCCAGCAGCCCAGGGACTAGCGGGGGGGCGAACGAGCAGTACTTC. Translated, it gives CASSPGTSGGANEQYF.

In its sample, this clone was seen a few times. This rearrangement joins TRBV16 to TRBJ1-4, with 8 bases that match TRBD1. Germline V gives CDR1 KGHSY, CDR2 FQNENV. V was pared by 3 bases and J by 4 bases, with 4 bases of the junction left unmatched. The CDR3 totals 15 residues. DNA for the CDR3: TGTGCCAGCAGCCATTCAGGGGGCGTTAATGAAAAACTGTTTTTT. It translates to CASSHSGGVNEKLFF.

The chain couples TRBV5-6 to TRBJ1-6; D gene ambiguous. CDR3 length equals 15 residues. Germline V gives CDR1 SGHDT, CDR2 YYEEEE. The ends were cut back, 10 bases at V and 7 bases at J, with 21 bases in the middle. In nucleotides, the CDR3 is TGTGCCTCCAGGCCCGTGGACTCTCCGAATTCACCCCTCCACTTT. Protein: CASRPVDSPNSPLHF.

The chain combines TRBV27 with TRBJ2-7; D remains ambiguous. Germline V gene sequence: CDR1 MNHEY, CDR2 SMNVEV (reference sequence). Trimming left V 5 bases short and J 5 bases short, with 7 bases between. The CDR3 length is 11 residues. The CDR3 bases are TGTGCCAGCAGTCTCGGAGACGAGCAGTACTTC. Translation: CASSLGDEQYF.

In regard to this clone: One end of the junction varies from germline; a read error may be responsible. The rearrangement links TRBV18 to TRBJ1-3; D is unresolved. From germline, CDR1 is KGHSH and CDR2 LQKENI. The CDR3 contains 16 residues. CDR3 protein: CASSPKAEGPFSLGDF. The CDR3 DNA is TGTGCCAGCTCACCAAAGGCCGAAGGCCCGTTTAGTCTAGGCGATTTT.

The chain links TRBV30 to TRBJ2-4; D is possibly TRBD1 or TRBD2 (6 bases each). Trimming removed 3 bases from V and 4 bases from J, with 13 bases in between. In germline, CDR1 is GTSNPN, CDR2 SVGIG (reference sequence). CDR3 length equals 14 residues. The CDR3 here is CAWSPGAVKNIQYF. The CDR3, as DNA: TGTGCCTGGAGCCCGGGGGCCGTTAAAAACATTCAGTACTTC.

Regarding this clone: The junction and the germline gene differ at one end; a read error may be behind it. The chain couples TRBV14 to TRBJ1-4, with TRBD1 identical over 8 bases. This CDR3 contains 14 residues. Germline CDR1 is SGHDN and CDR2 is FVKESK. DNA of the CDR3: TGTGCCAGCAGCCAAGATATTAGTGGGACAGGACGATCTTTT. It specifies CASSQDISGTGRSF. The variable domain in full, completed from reference TRBV14 and TRBJ1-4, reads EAGVTQFPSHSVIEKGQTVTLRCDPISGHDNLYWYRRVMGKEIKFLLHFVKESKQDESGMPNNRFLAERTGGTYSTLKVQPAELEDSGVYFCASSQDISGTGRSFGSGTQLSVL.

V gene TRBV5-5 combines with J gene TRBJ1-2; no firm D call. Germline CDR1 and CDR2: SGHKS and YYEKEE (reference sequence). There are 13 residues in the CDR3. V was trimmed by 1 base and J by 2 bases, leaving 6 bases between them. The CDR3 reads CASSLRANYGYTF. In DNA form, the CDR3 reads TGTGCCAGCAGCTTGAGAGCAAACTATGGCTACACCTTC.

DNA for the CDR3: TGTGCCAGCAGTGCGTTGGTCGGGACAGTCTACAATGAGCAGTTCTTC. Its protein product is CASSALVGTVYNEQFF. This sequence joins TRBV6-1 and TRBJ2-1; 7 bases line up with TRBD1. Germline V gene lookup returns CDR1 MNHNS and CDR2 SASEGT. The CDR3 is made up of 16 amino acids. V trimming: 4 bases; J trimming: 3 bases; junction bases outside the gene matches: 9.

This sequence joins TRBV7-8 and TRBJ2-7; no firm D call. In germline, CDR1 is SGHVS, CDR2 FQNEAQ. Trimming pared 4 bases from V and 3 bases from J, leaving 16 bases between. CDR3 length: 15 residues. The CDR3 loop reads CASSSYLGRYYEQYF. CDR3 coding DNA: TGTGCCAGCAGCTCCTACTTAGGACGGTACTACGAGCAGTACTTC. Looking up the rest from reference TRBV7-8 and TRBJ2-7 gives the full variable domain: GAGVSQSPRYKVAKRGQDVALRCDPISGHVSLFWYQQALGQGPEFLTYFQNEAQLDKSGLPSDRFFAERPEGSVSTLKIQRTQQEDSAVYLCASSSYLGRYYEQYFGPGTRLTVT.

This chain joins TRBV18 and TRBJ2-7, with TRBD2 matching 10 bases. The germline gives CDR1 KGHSH, CDR2 LQKENI. This CDR3 has 16 amino acids. Unmatched junction bases numbered 8, after V lost 3 bases and J lost 3 bases. In DNA form, the CDR3 reads TGTGCCAGCTCACCCCCAGGCGTAGCGGGAGGCTACGAGCAGTACTTC. The encoded protein is CASSPPGVAGGYEQYF.

The chain has TRBV5-6 and TRBJ2-5; no firm D call. Between the trimmed V and J ends, which lost 0 bases and 5 bases, there was a span of 8 bases. CDR3 length: 13 amino acids. CDR1 and CDR2 (germline): SGHDT, YYEEEE. For the CDR3, the DNA is TGTGCCAGCAGCTTGGCTTCCGGGGAGACCCAGTACTTC. It codes for CASSLASGETQYF.

The gene calls are TRBV4-1 and TRBJ2-4, with D possibly being TRBD2 (6 bases). CDR1 is MGHRA, CDR2 YSYEKL, per germline. V was trimmed by 3 bases and J by 0 bases, leaving 15 bases between them. This CDR3 has 17 residues. CDR3 bases: TGCGCCAGCAGCCAGCCGACTAGGTCTGTAGCCAAAAACATTCAGTACTTC. Its translation: CASSQPTRSVAKNIQYF.

The rearrangement links TRBV4-2 to TRBJ2-2, with D possibly TRBD1 on 5 matching bases. The CDR3 is 16 amino acids. The ends were cut back, 1 base at V and 5 bases at J, with 14 bases in the middle. The germline CDR1 and CDR2 sequences are LGHNA and YNFKEQ. Here the CDR3 DNA reads TGTGCCAGCAGCCAAGCACCAATCACAGGAACCGGGGAGCTGTTTTTT. The encoded protein is CASSQAPITGTGELFF.